This T cell receptor (beta chain) originates from a study of Graves' ophthalmopathy and Graves' hyperthyroidism. The study amplified TCR beta CDR3 regions using RNA transcripts. A first-round RT-PCR used HTBI primers, followed by a second-round multiplex PCR. TCRdb analysed the multiplex PCR reads with MiXCR anew, one entry per CDR3 protein. The table shows around 1,200,000 distinct CDR3 sequences, with 35% to 40% occurring only once. The CDR3 sequence is 14 residues long. Germline CDR1 and CDR2: MNHEY and SVGAGI. V lost 4 bases, J lost 2 bases, and 9 bases lay in between. This receptor was taken from an adult man with Graves' hyperthyroidism. This chain links TRBV6-5 with TRBJ1-3; D gene unclear. The sequenced sample was peripheral blood or thyroid tissue (not recorded which). In nucleotides, the CDR3 is TGTGCCAGCAGTTTACGGCCAGCTGGAAACACCATATATTTT. As protein: CASSLRPAGNTIYF.